This is a list of T cell receptor beta chains from one sample in a study of shared clonotypes between healthy human individuals. Measured with immunoSEQ multiplex PCR; TCRdb has only the in-frame clones, and not every one. The table lists 950,000 to 1,100,000 clones, around 78% of them singletons. Sequencing was carried out using memory CD4+ T cells from PBMCs. The receptors originated from a man between 18 and 29 years old in good health. Some clones in this sample may be carry-over from other donors' samples. CDR3s include the opening cysteine and the closing phenylalanine or tryptophan. Fields, in order: clone size, V gene, D gene, J gene, CDR3 protein, CDR3 DNA. The D gene is left open where the match is weak. A clone size is listed for some rows: how often the clone was seen (once, few, many), or a class if it is expanded.

size: NA; V: TRBV5-4; D: TRBD1; J: TRBJ2-5; CDR3: CASSERDRGQETQYF; DNA: TGTGCCAGCAGCGAAAGGGACAGGGGGCAAGAGACCCAGTACTTC
size: NA; V: TRBV28; D: TRBD2; J: TRBJ2-3; CDR3: CASSSGGGMPDTQYF; DNA: TGTGCCAGCAGTTCGGGGGGAGGGATGCCAGATACGCAGTATTTT
size: NA; V: TRBV6-5; D: NA; J: TRBJ1-2; CDR3: CASSKGNYGYTF; DNA: TGTGCCAGCAGCAAAGGGAACTATGGCTACACCTTC
size: NA; V: TRBV28; D: TRBD1; J: TRBJ2-7; CDR3: CASSSGQVAYEQYF; DNA: TGTGCCAGCAGTTCGGGACAGGTAGCATACGAGCAGTACTTC
size: NA; V: TRBV18; D: TRBD1; J: TRBJ1-2; CDR3: CASSPSWTGRFDYGYTF; DNA: TGTGCCAGCTCACCCTCTTGGACAGGGAGGTTCGACTATGGCTACACCTTC
size: NA; V: TRBV7-3; D: TRBD2; J: TRBJ2-1; CDR3: CASSQGLAGVYEQFF; DNA: TGTGCCAGCAGCCAAGGACTAGCGGGAGTATACGAGCAGTTCTTC
size: NA; V: TRBV19; D: TRBD2; J: TRBJ2-7; CDR3: CASSIRGTSGYEQYF; DNA: TGTGCCAGTAGTATTCGTGGGACTAGCGGTTACGAGCAGTACTTC
size: NA; V: TRBV21-1; D: NA; J: TRBJ2-5; CDR3: CASSNPQTGRETQYF; DNA: TGTGCCAGCAGCAATCCCCAGACAGGTAGGGAGACCCAGTACTTC
size: NA; V: TRBV7-2; D: NA; J: TRBJ1-2; CDR3: CASSSAAANYGYTF; DNA: TGTGCCAGCAGCTCGGCGGCAGCAAACTATGGCTACACCTTC
size: NA; V: TRBV7-9; D: TRBD1; J: TRBJ2-7; CDR3: CASSLIPGGHEQYF; DNA: TGTGCCAGCAGCTTAATTCCAGGGGGCCACGAGCAGTACTTC
size: NA; V: TRBV7-3; D: NA; J: TRBJ2-1; CDR3: CASSLRARTVGAYNEQFF; DNA: TGTGCCAGCAGCTTACGGGCCAGGACAGTAGGGGCCTACAATGAGCAGTTCTTC
size: NA; V: TRBV7-3; D: NA; J: TRBJ2-2; CDR3: CASSDRANTGELFF; DNA: TGTGCCAGCAGCGACCGGGCGAACACCGGGGAGCTGTTTTTT
size: NA; V: TRBV27; D: TRBD1; J: TRBJ2-5; CDR3: CASSLGWTGKQETQYF; DNA: TGTGCCAGCAGTTTAGGTTGGACAGGGAAACAAGAGACCCAGTACTTC
size: NA; V: TRBV28; D: NA; J: TRBJ2-1; CDR3: CASSLFGRLHEQFF; DNA: TGTGCCAGCAGTTTATTCGGCAGGTTGCATGAGCAGTTCTTC
size: NA; V: TRBV28; D: NA; J: TRBJ2-3; CDR3: CASALHPPPDTQYF; DNA: TGTGCCAGCGCCCTACATCCCCCCCCAGATACGCAGTATTTT
size: NA; V: TRBV11-2; D: NA; J: TRBJ2-1; CDR3: CASSLVPDNEQFF; DNA: TGTGCCAGCAGCTTAGTTCCCGACAATGAGCAGTTCTTC
size: NA; V: TRBV7-2; D: TRBD2; J: TRBJ2-7; CDR3: CASSLARGRAYEQYF; DNA: TGTGCCAGCAGCTTAGCGCGCGGGAGGGCCTACGAGCAGTACTTC
size: NA; V: TRBV29-1; D: NA; J: TRBJ2-4; CDR3: CSVPIAKNIQYF; DNA: TGCAGCGTCCCGATAGCCAAAAACATTCAGTACTTC
size: NA; V: TRBV9; D: NA; J: TRBJ2-5; CDR3: CASTRGVGETQYF; DNA: TGTGCCAGCACCAGAGGGGTGGGGGAGACCCAGTACTTC
size: NA; V: TRBV5-5; D: NA; J: TRBJ1-3; CDR3: CASSYVAGNTIYF; DNA: TGTGCCAGCAGCTACGTGGCTGGAAACACCATATATTTT
size: NA; V: TRBV19; D: NA; J: TRBJ1-2; CDR3: CASSLRGPDGYTF; DNA: TGTGCCAGTAGTCTAAGGGGTCCGGATGGCTACACCTTC
size: NA; V: TRBV29-1; D: NA; J: TRBJ1-1; CDR3: CSVGARMNTEAFF; DNA: TGCAGCGTTGGCGCGAGGATGAACACTGAAGCTTTCTTT
size: NA; V: TRBV7-9; D: TRBD2; J: TRBJ2-1; CDR3: CASSLISEARGRYEQFF; DNA: TGTGCCAGCAGCTTAATTAGCGAGGCTCGCGGGAGGTATGAGCAGTTCTTC
size: few; V: TRBV5-1; D: TRBD1; J: TRBJ1-4; CDR3: CASSPTGDTTNEKLFF; DNA: TGCGCCAGCAGCCCTACAGGGGACACAACTAATGAAAAACTGTTTTTT
size: NA; V: TRBV5-1; D: TRBD1; J: TRBJ1-2; CDR3: CASSLATGGYYGYTF; DNA: TGCGCCAGCAGCTTGGCCACAGGGGGCTACTATGGCTACACCTTC
size: NA; V: TRBV28; D: TRBD1; J: TRBJ1-5; CDR3: CASSLASQGPFSNQPQHF; DNA: TGTGCCAGCAGTCTAGCGTCACAGGGGCCCTTTAGCAATCAGCCCCAGCATTTT
size: NA; V: TRBV7-2; D: NA; J: TRBJ2-5; CDR3: CASSPYTWNQETQYF; DNA: TGTGCCAGCAGCCCCTACACGTGGAACCAAGAGACCCAGTACTTC
size: NA; V: TRBV7-6; D: TRBD2; J: TRBJ2-2; CDR3: CASSFGGANTGELFF; DNA: TGTGCCAGCAGCTTTGGGGGGGCGAACACCGGGGAGCTGTTTTTT
size: NA; V: TRBV9; D: NA; J: TRBJ2-1; CDR3: CASSVEAGSYNEQFF; DNA: TGTGCCAGCAGCGTAGAGGCGGGCTCCTACAATGAGCAGTTCTTC
size: once; V: TRBV11-1; D: NA; J: TRBJ2-7; CDR3: CASTSTLAYEQYF; DNA: TGTGCCAGCACTTCAACCTTGGCCTACGAGCAGTACTTC
size: NA; V: TRBV28; D: NA; J: TRBJ1-2; CDR3: CASSLLAGGGYTF; DNA: TGTGCCAGCAGTTTATTAGCAGGAGGGGGCTACACCTTC
size: NA; V: TRBV30; D: TRBD2; J: TRBJ2-2; CDR3: CAWSVSIRGAGYTGELFF; DNA: TGTGCCTGGAGTGTATCGATTAGGGGAGCGGGGTACACCGGGGAGCTGTTTTTT
size: once; V: TRBV30; D: NA; J: TRBJ1-6; CDR3: CAWTVYNSPLHF; DNA: TGTGCCTGGACAGTTTATAATTCACCCCTCCACTTT
size: NA; V: TRBV5-5; D: NA; J: TRBJ2-7; CDR3: CASSPALREQYF; DNA: TGTGCCAGCAGCCCGGCCTTACGCGAGCAGTACTTC
size: few; V: TRBV2; D: NA; J: TRBJ2-7; CDR3: CASGIRSYEQYF; DNA: TGTGCCAGCGGGATCCGCTCCTACGAGCAGTACTTC
size: NA; V: TRBV28; D: NA; J: TRBJ2-3; CDR3: CASGGSTDTQYF; DNA: TGTGCCAGCGGGGGTTCCACAGATACGCAGTATTTT
size: NA; V: TRBV5-1; D: NA; J: TRBJ2-3; CDR3: CASSPGWGNAPDTQYF; DNA: TGCGCCAGCAGCCCCGGGTGGGGGAACGCCCCAGATACGCAGTATTTT
size: NA; V: TRBV6-4; D: NA; J: TRBJ2-1; CDR3: CASRAGPYNEQFF; DNA: TGTGCCAGTCGGGCGGGGCCCTACAATGAGCAGTTCTTC
size: NA; V: TRBV28; D: NA; J: TRBJ2-3; CDR3: CASSPFGDSTDTQYF; DNA: TGTGCCAGCAGCCCTTTTGGCGATAGCACAGATACGCAGTATTTT
size: NA; V: TRBV11-1; D: TRBD1; J: TRBJ2-3; CDR3: CASSYRQGPYTDTQYF; DNA: TGTGCCAGCAGCTACCGACAGGGGCCCTACACAGATACGCAGTATTTT
size: few; V: TRBV19; D: NA; J: TRBJ2-7; CDR3: CATEGESYEQYF; DNA: TGTGCCACCGAGGGGGAATCCTACGAGCAGTACTTC